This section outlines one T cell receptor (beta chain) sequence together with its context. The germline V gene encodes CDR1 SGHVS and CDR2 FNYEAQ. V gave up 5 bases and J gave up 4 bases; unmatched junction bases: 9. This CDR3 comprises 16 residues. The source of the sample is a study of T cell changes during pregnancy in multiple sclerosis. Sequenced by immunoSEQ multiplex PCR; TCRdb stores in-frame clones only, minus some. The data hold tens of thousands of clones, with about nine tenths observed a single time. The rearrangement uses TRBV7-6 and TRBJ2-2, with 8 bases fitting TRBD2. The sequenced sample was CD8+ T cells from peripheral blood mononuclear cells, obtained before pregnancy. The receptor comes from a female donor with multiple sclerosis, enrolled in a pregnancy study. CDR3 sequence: CASSPAGGASTGELFF. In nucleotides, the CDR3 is TGTGCCAGCAGCCCGGCCGGGGGGGCGAGCACCGGGGAGCTGTTTTTT. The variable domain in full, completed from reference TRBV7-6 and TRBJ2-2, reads GAGVSQSPRYKVTKRGQDVALRCDPISGHVSLYWYRQALGQGPEFLTYFNYEAQQDKSGLPNDRFSAERPEGSISTLTIQRTEQRDSAMYRCASSPAGGASTGELFFGEGSRLTVL.